Described below is a single T cell receptor (beta chain) sequence and its context. Ten or more counts support this clonotype. It lacks a known antigen. No qualities accompany the bases; no much larger clone lies one base away. Ophthalmopathy patients had moderately to severely active disease, Clinical Activity Score of at least 3, NOSPECS grade of at least 4, and disease duration under 3 months. Anyone with other autoimmune diseases, uncontrolled infections, pregnancy or lactation was excluded from the study. Clinical symptoms, serum thyroxine, TRAb, thyroid ultrasound and orbital computed tomography formed the basis of the diagnosis. PBMCs were isolated from about 10 ml of fresh peripheral blood by Ficoll-Paque density gradient centrifugation. Total RNA was extracted with Trizol reagent and quality-checked on an Agilent 2100 Bioanalyzer. For repertoire sequencing, the TCR beta CDR3 regions were amplified from RNA transcripts. The first round of RT-PCR was done with HTBI primers and the Qiagen OneStep RT-PCR kit, and was followed by a second round of multiplex PCR, then size selection and purification. Sequencing of the libraries was carried out on an Illumina HiSeq2000 in paired-end mode with 100 bp reads. The authors processed their data as follows. SOAPnuke was used to process the reads, removing any read that contained adapters or uncalled bases, had a mean Phred below 15, or lacked an exact match to the constant primer or identifier. High-quality paired reads were merged with COPE v1.2.5. Each unique nucleotide sequence was treated as a clonotype, and MiTCR v1.1 was used to align the clonotypes to the IMGT TRB V, D and J references. The analysis was limited to V-J combinations with a frequency above 0.0001, which together covered about 99% of repertoires. A TCR clonal expansion and chaos score per V-J combination was defined as the ratio of F50 clonal expansion to chaos observed in the TCRdist matrix. Welch's t-statistics and random forest were used to narrow the features down to roughly twelve V-J combinations, which were then fed into a naive Bayes classifier. The Morisita-Horn index was used to measure how similar the thyroid and blood repertoires were. TCRdb redid the processing of the public reads, applying fastp at Q25 and MiXCR, and retained in-frame beta chains. CDR3 protein duplicates are merged, each entry listing the most common genes and DNA. TCRdb's processing, not the study's, gives the V and J calls here. This sample gives 200,000 to 250,000 distinct CDR3 sequences in total; 20% to 25% of them show up just once. Under 55% of the sample is in the top ten clones.

This sample is part of a study of Graves' ophthalmopathy and Graves' hyperthyroidism (dated by TCRdb to the late 2010s). Describing the broader study: Peripheral blood samples were taken at the time of initial diagnosis, before any treatment was given. The study used TCR beta repertoire signatures to distinguish Graves' ophthalmopathy from Graves' hyperthyroidism and to predict progression to ophthalmopathy. In total, over 130 blood samples were TCR-sequenced: 40 to 45 ophthalmopathy, under 80 hyperthyroidism and approximately 17 hyperthyroidism-to-ophthalmopathy patients. A discovery set of 95 to 100 patients (around 40 ophthalmopathy, 55 to 65 stable hyperthyroidism) was enrolled to explore V-J signatures distinguishing ophthalmopathy from hyperthyroidism. The independent validation cohort included some 19 hyperthyroidism patients plus 17 patients who later progressed from hyperthyroidism to ophthalmopathy. In five or six hyperthyroidism patients, the T-cell repertoire of thyroid tissue was compared with the T-cell repertoire of blood. Once sampling was done, hyperthyroidism patients were given methimazole at a starting dose of 30 mg daily, while ophthalmopathy patients were given high-dose intravenous methylprednisolone. The approximately 98 discovery patients were randomly divided into training and test sets at a 7:3 ratio.

What the study reported, not specific to this receptor: No statistical method was used to set the sample size in advance, and the investigators knew which group each participant was assigned to. In validation, the model predicted ophthalmopathy progression with roughly 68% sensitivity and approximately 78% specificity; approximately 12 predicted patients were CT-confirmed with GO in a median of approximately six months. Most expanded thyroid clonotypes with a frequency above 0.001 also appeared in blood, which suggests that blood repertoires may reflect the immune response in the thyroid. In cross-validation, the 13-signature model distinguished ophthalmopathy from stable hyperthyroidism with approximately 88% sensitivity and around 82% specificity, and in the test set the corresponding values were approximately 80% and 68%.

The sequence was collected from a woman between 50 and 59 years old with Graves' ophthalmopathy. Donor details come from another sample of the same person, matched by shared clones. The specimen sequenced was peripheral blood.

Here the CDR3 is given as CASSFAGIYEQYF. The nucleotide sequence is given as TGTGCCAGCAGCTTTGCGGGAATCTACGAGCAGTACTTC. In this chain, TRBV7-9 is recombined with TRBJ2-7; the best D guess is TRBD2, with 6 bases matching. V is pared back by 3 bases and J by 3 bases, with 9 bases lying between the germline termini. From the cysteine through the phenylalanine, the CDR3 covers 13 amino acids. The read is trimmed to its CDR3 DNA, 39 bases read in frame from base 1. CDR1 and CDR2, looked up from the germline V gene (reference sequence), are SEHNR and FQNEAQ.